Here is one TCR beta chain with its context. Its specificity is unknown. V trimming: 6 bases; J trimming: 9 bases; junction bases outside the gene matches: 11. Germline V lookup: CDR1 KGHSH, CDR2 LQKENI. The CDR3 is 16 residues long. The data were taken from a study of cytomegalovirus exposure and HLA in healthy donors. Broader study findings: In the analysis, some V segments, TRBV6-2 and TRBV6-3 included, were excluded as indistinguishable. The study assumed roughly uniform donor sequencing depth for presence/absence analyses.

The PCR ran on 60 Vbeta and 13 Jbeta primers. Here immunoSEQ multiplex PCR was the method, and the copy in TCRdb shows in-frame clones only, minus some. Here the sample spans 77,000 or so clones, under 80% being singletons. Sequenced sample: PBMCs. The receptor was isolated from a man between 40 and 49 years old in good health and CMV-seronegative. The gene calls are TRBV18 and TRBJ1-6; 10 bases line up with TRBD1. CDR3 region: CASSPETGGFGSPLHF. The CDR3 nucleotides read TGTGCCAGCTCCCCAGAGACAGGGGGCTTTGGTTCACCCCTCCACTTT.